This TCR beta chain was found in a study of T cells after yellow fever vaccination. General study results and limits: The booster saw the reappearance of most primary-vaccination clones (around 95% CD4, less than 90% CD8). Within FACS-sorted repertoires, abundant clonotypes contaminating from the bulk population could be present. When the response was secondary, it was weaker but reached its peak faster, day 5 versus 15.

This clonotype was observed a few times. A universal primer site and UMIs were added as TCR cDNA was made by 5'RACE template switching. TCRdb reanalysed the 5' RACE reads using MiXCR and keeps one entry per CDR3 protein. The sample yields 100,000 or so distinct CDR3 sequences, 7.5% to 10% seen once. Sample: CD8+ T cells not binding an NS4B(214-222) dextramer, sorted from PBMCs, taken less than 16 days after the first yellow fever vaccination. The TCR was taken from a man younger than 30 who received the YFV17D yellow fever vaccine.

CDR3 region: CASSAQGARGNIQYF. The CDR3 DNA reads as TGTGCCAGCAGTGCTCAGGGGGCTCGTGGCAACATTCAGTACTTC. The chain couples TRBV12-3 or TRBV12-4 to TRBJ2-4; TRBD1 matches at 8 bases. The CDR3 is 15 amino acids. V dropped 5 bases and J dropped 7; count of bases not matched to a gene: 10.